These T cell receptor beta chains were read from a single sample in a study of T cells in Graves' hyperthyroidism and ophthalmopathy. TCRdb ran MiXCR on the multiplex PCR reads and lists one entry per CDR3 protein. The sample includes 350,000 to 400,000 distinct CDR3 sequences, about 18% of them seen just once. Sample: blood. These receptors all come from a woman aged 18-29 years with Graves' hyperthyroidism. Each CDR3 is given with its conserved first and last residue. The D gene is left open where the match is weak. Size tells how often a clone was seen (once, few, many) or the class of an expanded clone, and some rows leave it out.

v_call: TRBV5-1
clone_size: many
cdr3_length: 16
j_call: TRBJ2-5
d_call: TRBD1
cdr3_aa: CASSLMGQGIQETQYF
cdr3_nt: TGCGCCAGCAGCTTGATGGGACAGGGGATCCAAGAGACCCAGTACTTC

v_call: TRBV6-5
clone_size: many
cdr3_length: 16
j_call: TRBJ2-7
d_call: NA
cdr3_aa: CASGTFWDTQPYEQYF
cdr3_nt: TGTGCCAGCGGGACATTTTGGGATACTCAGCCCTACGAGCAGTACTTC

v_call: TRBV5-4
clone_size: NA
cdr3_length: 18
j_call: TRBJ1-1
d_call: NA
cdr3_aa: CASSLARPETDANTEAFF
cdr3_nt: TGTGCCAGCAGCTTGGCCAGACCGGAGACGGATGCGAACACTGAAGCTTTCTTT

v_call: TRBV6-1
clone_size: NA
cdr3_length: 14
j_call: TRBJ2-5
d_call: NA
cdr3_aa: CASTLPGYQETQYF
cdr3_nt: TGTGCCAGCACCCTTCCGGGGTACCAAGAGACCCAGTACTTC

v_call: TRBV12-3/TRBV12-4
clone_size: many
cdr3_length: 14
j_call: TRBJ2-7
d_call: TRBD1
cdr3_aa: CASGRGQGTYEQYF
cdr3_nt: TGTGCCAGCGGTCGCGGACAGGGTACCTACGAGCAGTACTTC

v_call: TRBV5-1
clone_size: NA
cdr3_length: 15
j_call: TRBJ2-5
d_call: TRBD1
cdr3_aa: CASSSGTGASETQYF
cdr3_nt: TGCGCCAGCAGCTCCGGGACAGGGGCCTCAGAGACCCAGTACTTC

v_call: TRBV20-1
clone_size: many
cdr3_length: 13
j_call: TRBJ2-3
d_call: NA
cdr3_aa: CSARRGEGDTQYF
cdr3_nt: TGCAGTGCTAGAAGGGGGGAGGGAGATACGCAGTATTTT

v_call: TRBV28
clone_size: many
cdr3_length: 16
j_call: TRBJ2-7
d_call: TRBD2
cdr3_aa: CASSSNVHLAAYEQYF
cdr3_nt: TGTGCCAGCAGTTCCAACGTCCATCTAGCGGCCTACGAGCAGTACTTC

v_call: TRBV6-1
clone_size: few
cdr3_length: 17
j_call: TRBJ1-2
d_call: NA
cdr3_aa: CASTPQRGPLVNYGYTF
cdr3_nt: TGTGCCAGCACCCCCCAGCGGGGACCCCTTGTTAACTATGGCTACACCTTC

v_call: TRBV12-3/TRBV12-4
clone_size: NA
cdr3_length: 13
j_call: TRBJ2-5
d_call: NA
cdr3_aa: CASSSGSLETQYF
cdr3_nt: TGTGCCAGCAGCTCCGGTAGCTTAGAGACCCAGTACTTC

v_call: TRBV14
clone_size: many
cdr3_length: 15
j_call: TRBJ1-1
d_call: TRBD1
cdr3_aa: CASSPGTASNTEAFF
cdr3_nt: TGTGCCAGCAGCCCTGGGACAGCATCGAACACTGAAGCTTTCTTT

v_call: TRBV7-3
clone_size: many
cdr3_length: 14
j_call: TRBJ1-5
d_call: NA
cdr3_aa: CASSLGEVNQPQHF
cdr3_nt: TGTGCCAGCAGCTTGGGGGAAGTCAATCAGCCCCAGCATTTT

v_call: TRBV18
clone_size: NA
cdr3_length: 13
j_call: TRBJ1-1
d_call: NA
cdr3_aa: CASSPHKLSEAFF
cdr3_nt: TGTGCCAGCTCACCACATAAGCTTAGTGAAGCTTTCTTT

v_call: TRBV4-1
clone_size: many
cdr3_length: 16
j_call: TRBJ2-7
d_call: TRBD1
cdr3_aa: CASSHSPGQDYYEQYF
cdr3_nt: TGCGCCAGCAGCCACTCTCCGGGACAGGATTACTACGAGCAGTACTTC

v_call: TRBV28
clone_size: NA
cdr3_length: 12
j_call: TRBJ2-7
d_call: NA
cdr3_aa: CASTMGPYDQYF
cdr3_nt: TGTGCCAGCACCATGGGGCCCTACGATCAGTACTTC

v_call: TRBV7-9
clone_size: many
cdr3_length: 19
j_call: TRBJ2-7
d_call: TRBD1
cdr3_aa: CASSRTWGQGDEIPYEQYF
cdr3_nt: TGTGCCAGCAGCCGAACTTGGGGACAGGGGGATGAGATTCCCTACGAGCAGTACTTC

v_call: TRBV6-1
clone_size: many
cdr3_length: 16
j_call: TRBJ1-3
d_call: NA
cdr3_aa: CASSTPISTSGNTIYF
cdr3_nt: TGTGCCAGCAGTACCCCGATATCCACCTCTGGAAACACCATATATTTT

v_call: TRBV20-1
clone_size: NA
cdr3_length: 12
j_call: TRBJ1-6
d_call: TRBD1
cdr3_aa: CSARTGNSPLHF
cdr3_nt: TGCAGTGCCAGGACAGGCAATTCGCCCCTCCACTTT

v_call: TRBV12-3/TRBV12-4
clone_size: many
cdr3_length: 16
j_call: TRBJ1-6
d_call: NA
cdr3_aa: CASSFYGARVVSPLHF
cdr3_nt: TGTGCCAGCAGTTTTTATGGGGCGCGTGTCGTTTCACCCCTCCACTTT

v_call: TRBV12-3/TRBV12-4
clone_size: many
cdr3_length: 15
j_call: TRBJ1-1
d_call: TRBD1
cdr3_aa: CASSTSGTGNTEAFF
cdr3_nt: TGTGCCAGCAGTACATCCGGGACAGGGAACACTGAAGCTTTCTTT